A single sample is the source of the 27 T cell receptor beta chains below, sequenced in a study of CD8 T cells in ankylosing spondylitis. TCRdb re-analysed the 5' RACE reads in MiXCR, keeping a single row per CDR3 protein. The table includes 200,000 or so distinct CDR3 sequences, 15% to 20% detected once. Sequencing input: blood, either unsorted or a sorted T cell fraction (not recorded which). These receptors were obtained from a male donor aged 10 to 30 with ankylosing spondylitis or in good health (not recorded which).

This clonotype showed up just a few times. This chain's CDR3 is CASSMSGAEETQYF. In DNA form, the CDR3 reads TGTGCCAGCAGCATGAGCGGAGCCGAAGAGACCCAGTACTTC. V and J are TRBV7-2 and TRBJ2-5; possible D gene TRBD2, 5 bases. Germline V gene sequence: CDR1 SGHTA, CDR2 FQGNSA. The CDR3 sequence is 14 residues long. Trimming took 5 bases from V and 3 from J, leaving 13 bases between them.

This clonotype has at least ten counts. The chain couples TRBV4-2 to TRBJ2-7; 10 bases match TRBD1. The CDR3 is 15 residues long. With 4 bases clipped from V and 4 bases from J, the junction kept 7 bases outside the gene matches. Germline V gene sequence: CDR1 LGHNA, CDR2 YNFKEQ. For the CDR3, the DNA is TGTGCCAGCAGCCTACCGGGACAGGGGACGTACGAGCAGTACTTC. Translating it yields CASSLPGQGTYEQYF.

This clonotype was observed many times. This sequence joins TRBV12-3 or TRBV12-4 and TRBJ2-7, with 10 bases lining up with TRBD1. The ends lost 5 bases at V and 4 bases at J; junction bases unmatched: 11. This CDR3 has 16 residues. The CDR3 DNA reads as TGTGCCAGCAGTCCTGGGACAGGGGTATCCGCATACGAGCAGTACGTC. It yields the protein CASSPGTGVSAYEQYV.

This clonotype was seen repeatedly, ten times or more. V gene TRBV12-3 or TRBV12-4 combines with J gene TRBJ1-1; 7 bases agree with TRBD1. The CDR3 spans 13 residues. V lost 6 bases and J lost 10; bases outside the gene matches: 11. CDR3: CASSRDRVLGAFF. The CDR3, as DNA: TGTGCCAGCAGCCGCGACAGGGTCTTAGGAGCTTTCTTT.

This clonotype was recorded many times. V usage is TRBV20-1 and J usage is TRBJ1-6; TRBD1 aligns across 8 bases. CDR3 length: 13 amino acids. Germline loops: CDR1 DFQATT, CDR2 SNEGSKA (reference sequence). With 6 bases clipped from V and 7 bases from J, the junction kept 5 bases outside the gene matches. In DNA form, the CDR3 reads TGCAGTGCCTCGGACAGGGACAATTCACCCCTCCACTTT. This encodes CSASDRDNSPLHF.

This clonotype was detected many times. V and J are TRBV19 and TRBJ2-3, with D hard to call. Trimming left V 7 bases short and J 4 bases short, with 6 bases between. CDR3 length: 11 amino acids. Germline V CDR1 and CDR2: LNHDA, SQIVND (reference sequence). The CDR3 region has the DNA TGTGCCAGTAACTCCGCAGATACGCAGTATTTT. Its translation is CASNSADTQYF. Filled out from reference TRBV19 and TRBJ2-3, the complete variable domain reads DGGITQSPKYLFRKEGQNVTLSCEQNLNHDAMYWYRQDPGQGLRLIYYSQIVNDFQKGDIAEGYSVSREKKESFPLTVTSAQKNPTAFYLCASNSADTQYFGPGTRLTVL.

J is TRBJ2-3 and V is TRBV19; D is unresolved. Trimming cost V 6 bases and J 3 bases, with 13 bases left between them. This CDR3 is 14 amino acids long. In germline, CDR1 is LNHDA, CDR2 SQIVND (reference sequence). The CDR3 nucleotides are TGTGCCAGTAGCAACGGAGTGAGTACAGATACGCAGTATTTT. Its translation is CASSNGVSTDTQYF. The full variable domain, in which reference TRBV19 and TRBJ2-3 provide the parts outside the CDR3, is DGGITQSPKYLFRKEGQNVTLSCEQNLNHDAMYWYRQDPGQGLRLIYYSQIVNDFQKGDIAEGYSVSREKKESFPLTVTSAQKNPTAFYLCASSNGVSTDTQYFGPGTRLTVL.

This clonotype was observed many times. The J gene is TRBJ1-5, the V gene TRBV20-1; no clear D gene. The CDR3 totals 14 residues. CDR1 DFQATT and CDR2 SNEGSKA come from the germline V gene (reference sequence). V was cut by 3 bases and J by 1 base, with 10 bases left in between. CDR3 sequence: CSASKGLSNQPQHF. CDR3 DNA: TGCAGTGCTAGTAAGGGTTTGAGCAATCAGCCCCAGCATTTT.

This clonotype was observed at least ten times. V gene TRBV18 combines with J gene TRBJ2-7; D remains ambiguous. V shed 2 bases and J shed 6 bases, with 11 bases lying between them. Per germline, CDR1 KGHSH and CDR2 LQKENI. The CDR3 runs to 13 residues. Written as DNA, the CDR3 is TGTGCCAGCTCACCAGGCGCGACGGGCGAGCAGTACGTC. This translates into CASSPGATGEQYV.

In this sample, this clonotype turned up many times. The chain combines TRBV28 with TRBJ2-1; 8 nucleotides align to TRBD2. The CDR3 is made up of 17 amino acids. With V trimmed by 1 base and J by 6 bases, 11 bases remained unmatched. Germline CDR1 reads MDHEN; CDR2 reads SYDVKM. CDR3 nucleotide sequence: TGTGCCAGCAGTTTATATTTTAAAGGGACTAGTTCCAATGAGCAGTTCTTC. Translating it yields CASSLYFKGTSSNEQFF.

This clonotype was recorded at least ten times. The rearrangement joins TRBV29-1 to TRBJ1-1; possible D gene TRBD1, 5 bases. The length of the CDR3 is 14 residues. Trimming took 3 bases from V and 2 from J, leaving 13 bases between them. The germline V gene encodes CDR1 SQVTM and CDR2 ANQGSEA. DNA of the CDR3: TGCAGCGTTGAGGATCCGGGGGGAAACACTGAAGCTTTCTTT. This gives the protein CSVEDPGGNTEAFF.

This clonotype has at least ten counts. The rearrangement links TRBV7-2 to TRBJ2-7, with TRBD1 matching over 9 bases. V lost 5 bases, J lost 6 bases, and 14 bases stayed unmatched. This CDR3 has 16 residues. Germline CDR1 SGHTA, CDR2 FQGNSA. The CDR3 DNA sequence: TGTGCCAGCAGCCGTAGGTCCGGGACAGGGAGCAGCGAGCAGTACTTC. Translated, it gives CASSRRSGTGSSEQYF.

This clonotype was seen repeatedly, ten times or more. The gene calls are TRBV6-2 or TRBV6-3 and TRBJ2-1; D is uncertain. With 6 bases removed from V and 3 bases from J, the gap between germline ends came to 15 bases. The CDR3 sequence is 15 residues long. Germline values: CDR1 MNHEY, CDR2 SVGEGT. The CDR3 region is CASSTSNSFYNEQFF. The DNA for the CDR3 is TGTGCCAGCAGCACCTCGAACTCCTTCTACAATGAGCAGTTCTTC.

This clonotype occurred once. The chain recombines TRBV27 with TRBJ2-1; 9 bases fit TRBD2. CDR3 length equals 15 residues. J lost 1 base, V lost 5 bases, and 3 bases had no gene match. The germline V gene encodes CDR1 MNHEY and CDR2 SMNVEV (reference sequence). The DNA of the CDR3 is TGTGCCAGCAGTGCGGGGGGGGTTTCCTACAATGAGCAGTTCTTC. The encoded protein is CASSAGGVSYNEQFF.

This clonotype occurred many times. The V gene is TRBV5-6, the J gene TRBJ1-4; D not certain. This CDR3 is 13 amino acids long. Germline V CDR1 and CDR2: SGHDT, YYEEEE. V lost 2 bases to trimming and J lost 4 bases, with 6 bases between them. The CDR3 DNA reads TGTGCCAGCAGCTTATACCGTAATGAAAAACTGTTTTTT. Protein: CASSLYRNEKLFF.

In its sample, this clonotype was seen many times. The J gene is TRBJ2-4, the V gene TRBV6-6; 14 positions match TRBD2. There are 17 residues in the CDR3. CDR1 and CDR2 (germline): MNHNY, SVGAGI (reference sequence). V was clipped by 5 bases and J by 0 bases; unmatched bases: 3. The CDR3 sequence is CASSGLAGGVAKNIQYF. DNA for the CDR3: TGTGCCAGCAGTGGACTAGCGGGAGGAGTAGCCAAAAACATTCAGTACTTC.

As DNA, the CDR3 is TGTGCCTGGAACCCGGGACGCAACTACAATGAGCAGTTCTTC. It translates to CAWNPGRNYNEQFF. The V and J genes are TRBV30 and TRBJ2-1; D is tentatively TRBD1 or TRBD2 (5 bases each). The CDR3 consists of 14 residues. V gave up 4 bases and J gave up 3 bases, with 13 bases separating them. CDR1 is GTSNPN, CDR2 SVGIG, per germline (reference sequence).

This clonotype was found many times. The CDR3 DNA is TGCAGTGCTATATCCCCTAGCGGGGAGTACAATGAGCAGTTCTTC. It yields the protein CSAISPSGEYNEQFF. This sequence joins TRBV20-1 and TRBJ2-1; 9 bases fit TRBD2. Germline lookup yields CDR1 DFQATT and CDR2 SNEGSKA (reference sequence). V lost 4 bases, J lost 4 bases, and 8 bases stayed unmatched. The CDR3 has 15 amino acids.

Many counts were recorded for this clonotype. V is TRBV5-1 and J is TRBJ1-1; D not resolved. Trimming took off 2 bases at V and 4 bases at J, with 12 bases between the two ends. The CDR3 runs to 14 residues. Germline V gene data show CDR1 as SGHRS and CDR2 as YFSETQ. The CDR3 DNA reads TGCGCCAGCAGCTTAGGTGGCGTAGGCACTGAAGCTTTCTTT. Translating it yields CASSLGGVGTEAFF.

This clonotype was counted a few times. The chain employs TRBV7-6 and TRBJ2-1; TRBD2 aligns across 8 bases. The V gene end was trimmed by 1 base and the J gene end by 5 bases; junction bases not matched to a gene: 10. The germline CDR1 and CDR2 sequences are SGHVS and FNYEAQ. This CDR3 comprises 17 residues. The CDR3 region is CASSLVRLAGPNNEQFF. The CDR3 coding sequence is TGTGCCAGCAGCTTAGTTCGCCTAGCGGGCCCGAACAATGAGCAGTTCTTC.

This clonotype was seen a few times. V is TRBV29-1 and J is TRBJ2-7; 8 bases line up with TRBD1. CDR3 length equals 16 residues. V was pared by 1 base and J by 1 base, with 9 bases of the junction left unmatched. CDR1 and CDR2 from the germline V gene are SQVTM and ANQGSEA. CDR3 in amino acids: CSVEGSRTGISYEQYF. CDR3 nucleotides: TGCAGCGTTGAAGGGTCACGGACAGGGATATCCTACGAGCAGTACTTC.

The CDR3 region has the DNA TGCAGTGCTAGGATTGGACAACAAGAGACCCAGTACTTC. This encodes CSARIGQQETQYF. The chain uses TRBV20-1 and TRBJ2-5, with D perhaps matching TRBD1 (5 bases). Germline assignment: CDR1 DFQATT and CDR2 SNEGSKA (reference sequence). The CDR3 contains 13 residues. The V end was cut by 3 bases, the J end by 2 bases, with 10 bases between.

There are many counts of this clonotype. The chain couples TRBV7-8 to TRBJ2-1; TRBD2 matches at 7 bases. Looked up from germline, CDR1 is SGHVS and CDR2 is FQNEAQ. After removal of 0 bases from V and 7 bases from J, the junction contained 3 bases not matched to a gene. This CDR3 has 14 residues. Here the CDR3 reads CASSLARLANEQFF. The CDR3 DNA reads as TGTGCCAGCAGCTTAGCCCGACTAGCAAATGAGCAGTTCTTC.

The DNA for the CDR3 is TGTGCCAGTAGTATTCGGATTGGGACCTCCTACGAGCAGTACGTC. Translating gives CASSIRIGTSYEQYV. The rearrangement uses TRBV19 and TRBJ2-7; D possibly matches TRBD1 or TRBD2 (5 bases each). Trimming pared 3 bases from V and 0 bases from J, leaving 12 bases between. The CDR3 runs to 15 residues. Germline V gene sequence: CDR1 LNHDA, CDR2 SQIVND (reference sequence).

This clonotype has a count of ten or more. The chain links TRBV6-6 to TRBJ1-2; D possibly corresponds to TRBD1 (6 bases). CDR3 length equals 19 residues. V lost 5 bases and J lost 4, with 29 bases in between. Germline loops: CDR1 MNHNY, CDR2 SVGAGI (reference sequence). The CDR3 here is CASSGGQGEYEKGLYGYTF. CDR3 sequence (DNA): TGTGCCAGCAGTGGGGGCCAGGGCGAATATGAGAAGGGACTCTATGGCTACACCTTC.

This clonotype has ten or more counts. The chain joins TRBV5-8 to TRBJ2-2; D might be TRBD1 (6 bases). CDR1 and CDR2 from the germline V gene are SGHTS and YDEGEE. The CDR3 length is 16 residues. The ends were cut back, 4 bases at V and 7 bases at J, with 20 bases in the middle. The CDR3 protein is CASSALTGFLVGELFF. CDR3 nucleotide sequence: TGTGCCAGCAGCGCACTAACAGGGTTCCTTGTCGGGGAGCTGTTTTTT.

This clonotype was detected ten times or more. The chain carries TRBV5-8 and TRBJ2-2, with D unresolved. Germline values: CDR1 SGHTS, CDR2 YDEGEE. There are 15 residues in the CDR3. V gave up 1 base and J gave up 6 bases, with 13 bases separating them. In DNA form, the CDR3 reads TGTGCCAGCAGCTTGCAGAAAAATCGCCCCGGGGAGCTGTTTTTT. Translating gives CASSLQKNRPGELFF.